What follows are 24 T cell receptor beta chains derived from one specimen sequenced in a study of cytomegalovirus exposure and HLA in healthy donors. Assay used: immunoSEQ multiplex PCR; TCRdb lists only in-frame clones, some missing. The table shows approximately 160,000 clones, with roughly 86% occurring only once. The sample comprised PBMCs. These receptor sequences come from a man between 18 and 29 years old in good health and CMV-seropositive.

This clone was counted once. The J gene is TRBJ2-7, the V gene TRBV30; D uncertain. In germline, CDR1 is GTSNPN, CDR2 SVGIG (reference sequence). The CDR3 contains 12 residues. The V gene lost 3 bases and the J gene lost 3 bases, with 9 bases spanning the gap. The CDR3 bases are TGTGCCTGGAGAAAACAGTTCTACGAGCAGTACTTC. It is translated as CAWRKQFYEQYF.

The V gene is TRBV11-2, the J gene TRBJ2-1; TRBD2 matches 7 bases. V was clipped by 4 bases and J by 4 bases; unmatched bases: 10. There are 16 residues in the CDR3. CDR1 SGHAT and CDR2 FQNNGV come from the germline V gene. CDR3 amino acids: CASSSNPTSRYNEQFF. CDR3 DNA sequence: TGTGCCAGCAGCTCCAACCCGACTAGCAGATACAATGAGCAGTTCTTC. The whole variable domain, filled in from reference TRBV11-2 and TRBJ2-1, reads EAGVAQSPRYKIIEKRQSVAFWCNPISGHATLYWYQQILGQGPKLLIQFQNNGVVDDSQLPKDRFSAERLKGVDSTLKIQPAKLEDSAVYLCASSSNPTSRYNEQFFGPGTRLTVL.

This clone showed up many times. The chain recombines TRBV27 with TRBJ1-5; 7 bases align to TRBD1. The V and J ends lost 6 bases and 5 bases, in that order; junction bases with no gene match: 10. CDR3 length equals 15 residues. Germline lookup yields CDR1 MNHEY and CDR2 SMNVEV (reference sequence). As DNA, the CDR3 is TGTGCCAGCAGGTCAGTGGGGACAGTGGATCAGCCCCAGCATTTT. Its protein product is CASRSVGTVDQPQHF.

Only one count was recorded for this clone. The rearrangement links TRBV5-1 to TRBJ2-3; 7 nucleotides align to TRBD1. V dropped 5 bases and J dropped 2; count of bases not matched to a gene: 5. Per germline, CDR1 SGHRS and CDR2 YFSETQ. The CDR3 runs to 14 residues. The CDR3 sequence: CASRLGTDTDTQYF. The CDR3 DNA sequence: TGCGCCAGCAGATTAGGGACAGACACAGATACGCAGTATTTT.

This chain joins TRBV5-1 and TRBJ2-5, with TRBD2 matching over 12 bases. CDR1 is SGHRS and CDR2 is YFSETQ in the germline V gene. The CDR3 runs to 17 residues. Trimming cost V 3 bases and J 5 bases; bases outside gene matches: 11. The CDR3 DNA sequence: TGCGCCAGCAGCTCAACTAGCGGGAGGTCTAGGGGGGAGACCCAGTACTTC. Its protein product is CASSSTSGRSRGETQYF.

The rearrangement joins TRBV21-1 to TRBJ2-7; the D segment call TRBD2 is taken from the table without a DNA check. TRBV21-1 is annotated as a pseudogene. This CDR3 comprises 19 residues. In nucleotides, the CDR3 is TGTGCCAGCAGCAAAGCCCAGGCAGGATTAGCGGGGATTAACTACGAGCAGTACTTC. Protein sequence: CASSKAQAGLAGINYEQYF.

The CDR3 coding sequence is TGCGCCAGCAGCCCACTAGCGGGAGTTCCCGGGGAGCTGTTTTTT. It specifies CASSPLAGVPGELFF. The rearrangement joins TRBV4-1 to TRBJ2-2; 11 bases fit TRBD2. V was pared by 4 bases and J by 6 bases, with 4 bases of the junction left unmatched. This CDR3 region has 15 residues. In germline, CDR1 is MGHRA, CDR2 YSYEKL.

The chain is built from TRBV7-6 and TRBJ2-2; 7 bases align to TRBD2. V lost 4 bases to trimming and J lost 6 bases; unmatched junction nucleotides: 11. The germline CDR1 and CDR2 sequences are SGHVS and FNYEAQ. The CDR3 has 16 amino acids. The CDR3 loop reads CASSSINGGDPGELFF. The CDR3 DNA sequence: TGTGCCAGCAGCTCAATCAATGGGGGGGATCCCGGGGAGCTGTTTTTT.

This clone was observed once. This chain uses TRBV11-2 with TRBJ1-2; 7 nucleotides match TRBD1. The CDR3 runs to 14 residues. Germline values: CDR1 SGHAT, CDR2 FQNNGV. The trim removed 3 bases at V and 2 bases at J, leaving 3 bases unmatched. The CDR3 DNA is TGTGCCAGCAGCTTCGGGACAGAGAACTATGGCTACACCTTC. Protein product: CASSFGTENYGYTF. Using reference TRBV11-2 and TRBJ1-2 for the parts outside the CDR3, the full variable domain is EAGVAQSPRYKIIEKRQSVAFWCNPISGHATLYWYQQILGQGPKLLIQFQNNGVVDDSQLPKDRFSAERLKGVDSTLKIQPAKLEDSAVYLCASSFGTENYGYTFGSGTRLTVV.

The genes are TRBV28 and TRBJ2-7, with 8 bases lining up with TRBD1. The J segment lost 3 bases and the V segment lost 10 bases, leaving 5 bases of the junction unmatched. CDR3 length equals 12 residues. The germline V gene has CDR1 MDHEN and CDR2 SYDVKM. The CDR3 DNA is TGTGCCACTACGACAGGGGACTACGAGCAGTACTTC. As protein: CATTTGDYEQYF.

Regarding this clone: One end of the junction fails to match germline, which may point to a read error. The chain links TRBV18 to TRBJ2-7, with a tentative D call TRBD1 (6 bases). This CDR3 is built from 14 residues. Germline CDR1 and CDR2: KGHSH and LQKENI. The CDR3 reads CASSPQGALYEQYF. The CDR3 nucleotides read TGTGCCAGCTCTCCACAGGGAGCCCTCTACGAGCAGTACTTC.

The V gene is TRBV7-8, the J gene TRBJ2-7; D gene ambiguous. This CDR3 is built from 14 residues. Germline CDR1 reads SGHVS; CDR2 reads FQNEAQ. V was shortened by 2 bases and J by 5 bases, with 13 bases between the two germline ends. The CDR3 reads CASSLSRFSDEQYF. The CDR3 nucleotides read TGTGCCAGCAGCTTAAGCAGGTTCTCTGACGAGCAGTACTTC.

This chain connects TRBV27 to TRBJ2-3, with 10 bases lining up with TRBD1. This CDR3 has 15 residues. In germline, CDR1 is MNHEY, CDR2 SMNVEV (reference sequence). The V and J ends lost 5 bases and 5 bases, in that order; junction bases with no gene match: 7. CDR3 sequence: CASSRDRGMGDTQYF. CDR3 DNA: TGTGCCAGCAGTCGGGACAGGGGAATGGGAGATACGCAGTATTTT.

The chain combines TRBV28 with TRBJ1-3; maybe TRBD1 (5 bases). This CDR3 has 14 amino acids. Germline V gives CDR1 MDHEN, CDR2 SYDVKM. The germline V and J ends were trimmed by 1 base and 2 bases, with 6 bases remaining between them. Here the CDR3 reads CASSLSGTGNTIYF. CDR3 DNA: TGTGCCAGCAGTTTATCAGGGACTGGAAACACCATATATTTT.

The chain is built from TRBV5-1 and TRBJ1-5; D is perhaps TRBD1 (5 bases). Germline loops: CDR1 SGHRS, CDR2 YFSETQ. This CDR3 spans 15 amino acids. Trimming took off 0 bases at V and 2 bases at J, with 9 bases between the two ends. CDR3 nucleotides: TGCGCCAGCAGCTTGGCCGGGGGGGGCAATCAGCCCCAGCATTTT. Residues: CASSLAGGGNQPQHF.

This chain connects TRBV29-1 to TRBJ1-3; maybe TRBD1 (6 bases). Germline values: CDR1 SQVTM, CDR2 ANQGSEA. The CDR3 totals 12 residues. V lost 0 bases and J lost 8, with 8 bases in between. The CDR3 region has the DNA TGCAGCGTTGAAGATGAGGGGGACACCATATATTTT. It translates to CSVEDEGDTIYF.

This clone was counted between two and nine times. The chain employs TRBV6-1 and TRBJ1-2; 9 bases are shared with TRBD1. Germline CDR1 and CDR2: MNHNS and SASEGT. V shed 6 bases, J shed 8 bases, and the junction held 19 bases outside the gene matches. This CDR3 comprises 17 residues. This CDR3 reads CASREPGQGYEVGGYTF. The DNA of the CDR3 is TGTGCCAGCAGGGAACCGGGACAGGGCTACGAAGTCGGCGGCTACACCTTC.

The V gene is TRBV5-1, the J gene TRBJ1-2, with D possibly matching TRBD1 (6 bases). Trimming shortened V by 4 bases and J by 7 bases, and 17 bases separated the two germline ends. The V gene's germline CDR1 is SGHRS and CDR2 YFSETQ. This CDR3 is built from 14 residues. CDR3 coding DNA: TGCGCCAGCAGCCCGACCAACAGGGAAGGTGGCTACACCTTC. This gives the protein CASSPTNREGGYTF.

This sequence joins TRBV29-1 and TRBJ1-1; D perhaps matches TRBD1 (6 bases). The CDR3 is 14 residues long. Trimming removed 6 bases at V and 4 bases at J, with 18 bases between. Germline values: CDR1 SQVTM, CDR2 ANQGSEA. CDR3 sequence (DNA): TGCAGCGTCCGAATCACAGGGTTTCGCACTGAAGCTTTCTTT. It specifies CSVRITGFRTEAFF.

The V and J genes are TRBV28 and TRBJ1-1; D is uncertain. Germline V lookup: CDR1 MDHEN, CDR2 SYDVKM. Trimming left V 6 bases short and J 2 bases short, with 13 bases between. The CDR3 consists of 14 residues. This chain's CDR3 is CASRTGAINTEAFF. CDR3 coding DNA: TGTGCCAGCAGAACCGGAGCTATCAACACTGAAGCTTTCTTT.

This chain links TRBV11-3 with TRBJ2-1, with 10 bases matching TRBD1. The CDR3 consists of 13 residues. Germline V gives CDR1 SGHNT, CDR2 YENEEA. The J segment lost 8 bases and the V segment lost 5 bases, leaving 3 bases of the junction unmatched. This CDR3 is CASSVTGGDEQFF. In nucleotides, the CDR3 is TGTGCCAGCAGCGTGACAGGGGGCGATGAGCAGTTCTTC.

The V and J genes are TRBV19 and TRBJ2-1, with D perhaps TRBD2 (6 bases). Trimming left V 6 bases short and J 1 base short, with 10 bases between. Germline CDR1 is LNHDA and CDR2 is SQIVND (reference sequence). The CDR3 loop spans 14 amino acids. CDR3 sequence reads: CASSPGESYNEQFF. The CDR3, as DNA: TGTGCCAGTAGCCCGGGGGAGTCCTACAATGAGCAGTTCTTC.

This clone came up once. The chain uses TRBV11-3 and TRBJ1-4; D gene uncertain. The CDR3 is 14 residues long. Germline CDR1 and CDR2: SGHNT and YENEEA. The V end lost 3 bases, the J end lost 5 bases, and 10 bases lay between the germline ends. DNA for the CDR3: TGTGCCAGCAGCTTCCGCGGAGGCAATGAAAAACTGTTTTTT. Translating it yields CASSFRGGNEKLFF.

This clone came up once. This rearrangement joins TRBV4-1 to TRBJ1-2; 10 bases match TRBD1. Trimming took 4 bases from V and 2 from J; bases not matched to a gene: 10. This CDR3 spans 17 amino acids. Germline V gene sequence: CDR1 MGHRA, CDR2 YSYEKL. The CDR3 nucleotides read TGCGCCAGCAGCCCCCCGCCCGGACAGGGGGTAAACTATGGCTACACCTTC. Its protein is CASSPPPGQGVNYGYTF.